This is a list of T cell receptor beta chains from one sample in a study of blood T cell repertoires in COVID-19. Sequenced by immunoSEQ multiplex PCR; TCRdb stores in-frame clones only, minus some. In the table there are 75,000 to 95,000 clones, roughly 88% of which are singletons. The sequenced sample consisted of peripheral blood. The receptors derive from a woman aged 80 or older with acute or convalescent COVID-19. Each CDR3 is given with its conserved first and last residue. Fields, in order: V gene, clone size, D gene, J gene, CDR3 DNA, CDR3 protein. The D gene is left open where the match is weak. For some rows the clone size is stated as once, few or many, or as a class when expanded; others skip it.

TRBV19	.	TRBD1	TRBJ1-2	TGTGCCAGTAGTTGGGGGACAGGGGCGTATGGCTACACCTTC	CASSWGTGAYGYTF
TRBV25-1	.	.	TRBJ2-5	TGTGCCAGCAGTGAATGGTTTACGGTTGGGACCCAGTACTTC	CASSEWFTVGTQYF
TRBV7-8	.	TRBD1	TRBJ1-5	TGTGCCAGCAGCTTAGATACAGGGGTCAATCAGCCCCAGCATTTT	CASSLDTGVNQPQHF
TRBV6-5	.	TRBD1	TRBJ2-4	TGTGCCAGCAGTTTGGGACAGGGGGCATTCCGAAACATTCAGTACTTC	CASSLGQGAFRNIQYF
TRBV20-1	.	.	TRBJ2-1	TGCAGTGCTAGTCCCCGAGGAATGGACAATGAGCAGTTCTTC	CSASPRGMDNEQFF
TRBV28	.	.	TRBJ1-1	TGTGCCAGCAGTTTATTTTTCCGGGACTTGCGCACTGAAGCTTTCTTT	CASSLFFRDLRTEAFF
TRBV28	.	TRBD1	TRBJ1-2	TGTGCCAGCAGTTTAGGACAGGAGGATTATGGCTACACCTTC	CASSLGQEDYGYTF
TRBV30	.	.	TRBJ1-3	TGTGCCTGGAGTGTGAGTGGGGGAGGGGACTATGGAAACACCATATATTTT	CAWSVSGGGDYGNTIYF
TRBV5-4	.	TRBD1	TRBJ2-6	TGTGCCGGACAGGCCCCCGGGGCCAACGTCCTGACTTTC	CAGQAPGANVLTF
TRBV5-1	.	TRBD1	TRBJ1-1	TGCGCCAGCAGCTTCACAGGGGGCGGAAACACTGAAGCTTTCTTT	CASSFTGGGNTEAFF
TRBV6-5	.	TRBD1	TRBJ1-1	TGTGCCAGCACCCCCCCAACAGGGGGCCACACTGAAGCTTTCTTT	CASTPPTGGHTEAFF
TRBV7-7	.	.	TRBJ2-2	TGTGCTAGCAGCTTATCCCTCACCGGGGAGCTGTTTTTT	CASSLSLTGELFF
TRBV6-2/TRBV6-3	.	TRBD2	TRBJ2-7	TGTGCCAGCAGTACTAGCGGGAATGGCGAGCAGTACTTC	CASSTSGNGEQYF
TRBV11-2	.	TRBD2	TRBJ2-2	TGTGCCAGCAGCTTAGCAAAATTAACTAGCGGGAGCAACACCGGGGAGCTGTTTTTT	CASSLAKLTSGSNTGELFF
TRBV5-8	.	.	TRBJ2-1	TGTGCCAGCAGCATCCGGGATTACCCTACCAATGAGCAGTTCTTC	CASSIRDYPTNEQFF
TRBV28	.	TRBD2	TRBJ2-7	TGTGCCAGCAGTTTAGTCCCCGCGGGAGCCTCCTACGAGCAGTACTTC	CASSLVPAGASYEQYF
TRBV4-3	.	.	TRBJ1-5	TGCGCCAGCAGCCAAGATGGAGATAGCAATCAGCCCCAGCATTTT	CASSQDGDSNQPQHF
TRBV18	few	.	TRBJ2-7	TGTGCCAGCTCACGCGGGACAGCTACCTCCTACGAGCAGTACTTC	CASSRGTATSYEQYF
TRBV7-9	.	TRBD1	TRBJ2-1	TGTGCCAGCAGGCCCCTTTTCGGACAGGGGGATGAGCAGTTCTTC	CASRPLFGQGDEQFF
TRBV11-2	.	TRBD2	TRBJ2-3	TGTGCCAGCAGCCGTAGCGGGAACACAGATACGCAGTATTTT	CASSRSGNTDTQYF
TRBV5-1	.	TRBD2	TRBJ2-5	TGCGCCAGCACCAAACAACCACTTACTTTAGCGGGGGGTGGAGAGACCCAGTACTTC	CASTKQPLTLAGGGETQYF
TRBV6-5	.	.	TRBJ2-7	TGTGCCAGCACAGTAGGGGGAGGGGCCTACGAGCAGTACTTC	CASTVGGGAYEQYF
TRBV3-1/TRBV3-2	.	.	TRBJ1-4	TGTGCCAGCAGCCCCACACAAACAGGGAACAAACTGTTTTTT	CASSPTQTGNKLFF
TRBV29-1	.	.	TRBJ2-1	TGCAGCCACTTGGGCGGGGCGGCCTCCTACAATGAGCAGTTCTTC	CSHLGGAASYNEQFF
TRBV20-1	.	.	TRBJ2-3	TGCAGTGCTAGTCGGACGGGAGTTGTGAGAGATACGCAGTATTTT	CSASRTGVVRDTQYF
TRBV28	.	TRBD1	TRBJ2-7	TGTGCCAGCAGTTCACCGGGACAGGGAACCTCCTACGAGCAGTACTTC	CASSSPGQGTSYEQYF
TRBV5-4	.	TRBD1	TRBJ1-2	TGTGCCAGCAGCCAAGGGACAGTCTATGGCTACACCTTC	CASSQGTVYGYTF
TRBV2	.	.	TRBJ1-6	TGTGCCAGCAGTGAGCAGGGTTATAATTCACCCCTCCACTTT	CASSEQGYNSPLHF
TRBV4-3	.	.	TRBJ2-1	TGCGCCAGCAGCCAAGACGTGACTGGCTACAATGAGCAGTTCTTC	CASSQDVTGYNEQFF
TRBV28	.	.	TRBJ1-5	TGTGCCAGCAGCCCTTGGGAAGGGAGAGGGCATCAGCCCCAGCATTTT	CASSPWEGRGHQPQHF
TRBV7-2	.	TRBD2	TRBJ2-7	TGTGCCAGCAGCTTGGGGCCTCTAGCGGGAGGCCTCTCCTACGAGCAGTACTTC	CASSLGPLAGGLSYEQYF
TRBV3-1/TRBV3-2	.	.	TRBJ1-3	TGTGCCAGCACCTCAGAGGTGCCCGGAAACACCATATATTTT	CASTSEVPGNTIYF
TRBV23-1	.	.	TRBJ1-1	TGCGCCAGCAGTCACTCGGGGGTGAACACTGAAGCTTTCTTT	CASSHSGVNTEAFF
TRBV27	.	.	TRBJ1-4	TGTGCCAGCAGTAAACAGGGAAATGAAAAACTGTTTTTT	CASSKQGNEKLFF
TRBV29-1	.	.	TRBJ1-2	TGCAGCGTTGAAGATCCCCTGGACGGAGGCTATGGCTACACCTTC	CSVEDPLDGGYGYTF
TRBV5-1	.	.	TRBJ1-4	TGCGCCAGCAGGCCCGGGACTATGGGGGAAAAACTGTTTTTT	CASRPGTMGEKLFF
TRBV28	.	TRBD1	TRBJ2-1	TGTGCCAGCAGTCCTACCCGGACAGGTGGGAATGAGCAGTTCTTC	CASSPTRTGGNEQFF
TRBV20-1	once	.	TRBJ2-3	TGCAGTGCTAGTGGGGGGCTCACTAGCACAGATACGCAGTATTTT	CSASGGLTSTDTQYF